The 27 T cell receptor beta chains in this list originate from one sample, sequenced in a study of breast tumors, draining lymph nodes, adjacent tissues (dated by TCRdb to about 2016). Library construction relied on multiplex PCR. The sequencer was an Illumina HiSeq 2000. The public reads were quality trimmed at Q25 with fastp and then assembled into clones with MiXCR by TCRdb, keeping productive beta chains. Rows with a matching CDR3 protein are joined into one entry that keeps the most common DNA and genes. This sample gives 30,000 to 40,000 distinct CDR3 sequences in total; roughly 36% of them show up just once. The ten largest clones take up roughly a tenth of the sample. The sample taken for sequencing was breast tumor tissue. These receptors were obtained from a female donor with breast cancer. Some clones in this sample may be carry-over from other donors' samples.

This chain links TRBV20-1 with TRBJ2-7; 9 positions match TRBD2. After removal of 0 bases from V and 4 bases from J, the junction contained 10 bases not matched to a gene. Germline CDR1 is DFQATT and CDR2 is SNEGSKA (reference sequence). The CDR3 consists of 16 residues. The CDR3 bases are TGCAGTGCTAGAGATCGACTAGCGGAGGCACGATACGAGCAGTACTTC. Translating gives CSARDRLAEARYEQYF.

In this sample, this clonotype turned up many times. This rearrangement joins TRBV12-3 or TRBV12-4 to TRBJ2-1; unclear D gene. The CDR3 is 14 residues long. V gave up 6 bases and J gave up 2 bases, with 11 bases separating them. The CDR3 bases are TGTGCCAGCAGCTCCAACAGAGCCTACAATGAGCAGTTCTTC. Its translation is CASSSNRAYNEQFF.

This clonotype has a handful of counts. The chain is built from TRBV19 and TRBJ1-5; D gene ambiguous. The CDR3 covers 16 residues. Trimming took 3 bases from V and 4 from J, leaving 16 bases between them. From germline, CDR1 is LNHDA and CDR2 SQIVND (reference sequence). The CDR3 region is CASSIRAAKLNQPQHF. For the CDR3, the DNA is TGTGCCAGTAGTATTAGGGCAGCGAAATTAAATCAGCCCCAGCATTTT.

The chain carries TRBV7-9 and TRBJ2-3, with D unresolved. The CDR3 runs 13 residues. With 5 bases removed from V and 4 bases from J, the gap between germline ends came to 10 bases. Germline V lookup: CDR1 SEHNR, CDR2 FQNEAQ (reference sequence). CDR3 DNA sequence: TGTGCCAGCAGCAGATCAGGCCCAGATACGCAGTATTTT. This sequence encodes CASSRSGPDTQYF.

This clonotype was counted at least ten times. V and J are TRBV7-9 and TRBJ2-7; D perhaps matches TRBD1 (6 bases). The V and J ends lost 11 bases and 4 bases respectively, with 15 bases between them. This CDR3 comprises 12 residues. Germline-derived CDR1 and CDR2 are SEHNR and FQNEAQ (reference sequence). The CDR3 loop reads CAAGAGAYEQYF. In nucleotides, the CDR3 is TGTGCCGCAGGGGCAGGGGCGTACGAGCAGTACTTC.

This clonotype was counted many times. This CDR3 reads CASSYENTDTQYF. The DNA of the CDR3 is TGTGCCAGCAGTTACGAAAACACAGATACGCAGTATTTT. The chain uses TRBV6-2 or TRBV6-3 and TRBJ2-3; D is unclear. This CDR3 is built from 13 residues. CDR1 MNHEY and CDR2 SVGEGT come from the germline V gene. The V and J ends lost 2 bases and 2 bases respectively, with 5 bases between them.

The table lists this clonotype with a few counts. A clone one base away is much larger, so this may be a read error. The chain recombines TRBV4-2 with TRBJ2-2; D uncertain. The CDR3 has 14 amino acids. Deletions cut 6 bases from V and 9 bases from J, with 17 bases between. Germline V CDR1 and CDR2: LGHNA, YNFKEQ. The CDR3 region is CASSKVPDTRELFF. The CDR3 coding sequence is TGTGCCAGCAGTAAGGTTCCGGATACCAGGGAGCTGTTTTTT.

In regard to this clonotype: One end of the junction does not line up with germline, which may come from a read error. The V and J genes are TRBV10-3 and TRBJ2-7, with D hard to call. CDR3 length: 12 amino acids. The germline V gene encodes CDR1 ENHRY and CDR2 SYGVKD. The CDR3 sequence is CASSDPPSEQYF. The CDR3 DNA reads as TGTGCCAGCAGTGACCCGCCTTCGGAGCAGTACTTC.

This clonotype was seen at least ten times. This rearrangement joins TRBV6-5 to TRBJ2-6; no clear D. This CDR3 contains 13 residues. The ends were cut back, 4 bases at V and 1 base at J, with 2 bases in the middle. CDR1 and CDR2 (germline): MNHEY, SVGAGI. CDR3 sequence (DNA): TGTGCCAGCAGTTTTTCTGGGGCCAACGTCCTGACTTTC. Translation: CASSFSGANVLTF.

V is TRBV6-1 and J is TRBJ2-7, with TRBD1 matching 7 bases. J lost 4 bases, V lost 3 bases, and 6 bases had no gene match. The CDR3 runs 14 residues. CDR1 and CDR2 (germline): MNHNS, SASEGT. DNA of the CDR3: TGTGCCAGCAGTGACTGGGACAGAAATTACGAGCAGTACTTC. Amino acids: CASSDWDRNYEQYF.

This clonotype was seen many times. The chain combines TRBV20-1 with TRBJ2-3; 13 nucleotides align to TRBD2. The V and J ends lost 7 bases and 0 bases, in that order; junction bases with no gene match: 16. CDR3 length: 19 amino acids. Per the germline V gene, CDR1 is DFQATT and CDR2 is SNEGSKA (reference sequence). Written as DNA, the CDR3 is TGCAGTGTTTTCCCTTTACTAGCGGGAGGGCCGGTGAGCACAGATACGCAGTATTTT. It codes for CSVFPLLAGGPVSTDTQYF.

As to this clonotype: A clone one base away is much larger, so this may be a read error. DNA of the CDR3: TGTGCCAGCAGCTTAAGTGGGGACAGGGCCAATTCACCCCCCCACTTT. Protein product: CASSLSGDRANSPPHF. The V and J genes are TRBV11-2 and TRBJ1-6; 9 nucleotides align to TRBD1. There are 16 residues in the CDR3. The germline gives CDR1 SGHAT, CDR2 FQNNGV.

This chain uses TRBV10-2 with TRBJ2-7; maybe TRBD2 (5 bases). Germline V gene lookup returns CDR1 WSHSY and CDR2 SAAADI. The length of the CDR3 is 12 residues. V was clipped by 8 bases and J by 2 bases, with 10 bases between them. The CDR3 loop reads CASQAGTYEQYF. The CDR3 bases are TGCGCCAGCCAGGCGGGTACCTACGAGCAGTACTTC.

The rearrangement links TRBV28 to TRBJ1-4; D call uncertain. In germline, CDR1 is MDHEN, CDR2 SYDVKM. CDR3 length: 16 residues. Trimming shortened V by 5 bases and J by 4 bases, and 17 bases separated the two germline ends. CDR3 DNA: TGTGCCAGCAGTGACACCCTGGACGCCTTTAATGAAAAACTGTTTTTT. It encodes CASSDTLDAFNEKLFF.

In its sample, this clonotype was seen a few times. This rearrangement joins TRBV30 to TRBJ2-2, with 9 bases lining up with TRBD2. Germline loops: CDR1 GTSNPN, CDR2 SVGIG (reference sequence). The V and J ends lost 7 bases and 5 bases, in that order; junction bases with no gene match: 11. The CDR3 is 15 amino acids. The CDR3 sequence: CAYARAGGETGELFF. The CDR3 nucleotides read TGTGCCTACGCCAGAGCGGGAGGCGAAACCGGGGAGCTGTTTTTT.

This clonotype was seen at least ten times. This chain uses TRBV19 with TRBJ2-3; 9 nucleotides agree with TRBD2. The germline gives CDR1 LNHDA, CDR2 SQIVND (reference sequence). This CDR3 contains 18 residues. The trim removed 1 base at V and 4 bases at J, leaving 12 bases unmatched. The CDR3 sequence: CASSIAHSGRLSADTQYF. CDR3 DNA: TGTGCCAGTAGTATAGCTCATAGCGGGAGATTGAGTGCAGATACGCAGTATTTT.

At least ten counts were recorded for this clonotype. The chain links TRBV19 to TRBJ2-5; D may be TRBD1 or TRBD2 (6 bases each). Trimming removed 5 bases from V and 5 bases from J, with 18 bases in between. Germline assignment: CDR1 LNHDA and CDR2 SQIVND (reference sequence). The CDR3 runs to 15 residues. Here the CDR3 reads CASSPRDTRGETQYF. The DNA of the CDR3 is TGTGCCAGTAGTCCCCGGGACACCCGGGGGGAGACCCAGTACTTC. The whole variable domain, remainder taken from reference TRBV19 and TRBJ2-5, is DGGITQSPKYLFRKEGQNVTLSCEQNLNHDAMYWYRQDPGQGLRLIYYSQIVNDFQKGDIAEGYSVSREKKESFPLTVTSAQKNPTAFYLCASSPRDTRGETQYFGPGTRLLVL.

Details on this clonotype: Relative to the germline gene, one junction end is altered; a read error may explain this. This chain links TRBV5-1 with TRBJ2-1, with D possibly TRBD2 on 6 matching bases. The CDR3 is 15 residues long. Per germline, CDR1 SGHRS and CDR2 YFSETQ. The CDR3 bases are TGTGCCAGCAGCATGGTCGGCAGGGCGGGGAATGAGCAGTTCTTC. This gives the protein CASSMVGRAGNEQFF.

The chain carries TRBV30 and TRBJ2-2; 7 bases are a match to TRBD2. The CDR3 sequence is 17 residues long. CDR1 and CDR2 (germline): GTSNPN, SVGIG (reference sequence). V was clipped by 0 bases and J by 5 bases; unmatched bases: 12. This chain's CDR3 is CAWSVRGGGPSTGELFF. DNA of the CDR3: TGTGCCTGGAGTGTACGTGGGGGAGGGCCCTCGACCGGGGAGCTGTTTTTT.

This rearrangement joins TRBV20-1 to TRBJ2-3; the match to TRBD2 covers 7 bases. Trimming took 3 bases from V and 10 from J; bases not matched to a gene: 19. The CDR3 has 16 amino acids. Germline V CDR1 and CDR2: DFQATT, SNEGSKA (reference sequence). CDR3 sequence reads: CSASVSDAGVADAQYF. CDR3 coding DNA: TGCAGTGCTAGTGTGAGTGACGCGGGAGTAGCCGATGCGCAGTATTTT.

This chain links TRBV10-3 with TRBJ2-1; D may match TRBD1 or TRBD2 (5 bases each). Germline CDR1 and CDR2: ENHRY and SYGVKD. The CDR3 runs to 13 residues. The V gene lost 6 bases and the J gene lost 9 bases, with 15 bases spanning the gap. CDR3 sequence (DNA): TGTGCCATCAGGAAGGGGCTAGCTAGTGAGCAGTTCTTC. It specifies CAIRKGLASEQFF.

This clonotype came up many times. The V call is TRBV5-6, the J call TRBJ2-5; D might be TRBD2 (6 bases). Germline values: CDR1 SGHDT, CDR2 YYEEEE. The CDR3 covers 14 residues. Deletions cut 5 bases from V and 1 base from J, with 12 bases between. CDR3 nucleotides: TGTGCCAGCAGGAGACCGGGACTCCAAGAGACCCAGTACTTC. This encodes CASRRPGLQETQYF. Variable domain in full (rest from reference TRBV5-6 and TRBJ2-5): DAGVTQSPTHLIKTRGQQVTLRCSPKSGHDTVSWYQQALGQGPQFIFQYYEEEERQRGNFPDRFSGHQFPNYSSELNVNALLLGDSALYLCASRRPGLQETQYFGPGTRLLVL.

This clonotype was observed at least ten times. The chain combines TRBV12-3 or TRBV12-4 with TRBJ1-4; no reliable D call. Trimming shortened V by 3 bases and J by 1 base, and 18 bases separated the two germline ends. The CDR3 extends over 18 amino acids. In nucleotides, the CDR3 is TGTGCCAGCAGTTTGTACGGGGTTCAGGCGGGAACTAATGAAAAACTGTTTTTT. Translation: CASSLYGVQAGTNEKLFF.

On this clonotype itself: A much larger clone lies one base from this, so it may be a read error. The rearrangement joins TRBV10-1 to TRBJ2-5; maybe TRBD2 (6 bases). The CDR3 length is 16 residues. V was cut by 7 bases and J by 1 base, with 19 bases left in between. CDR1 and CDR2 from the germline V gene are WNHNN and SYGVQD (reference sequence). The CDR3 protein is CASIIRLVEVQETQYF. CDR3 in DNA: TGCGCCAGCATCATCAGACTAGTGGAAGTCCAAGAGACCCAGTACTTC.

The chain couples TRBV10-3 to TRBJ1-5; D remains ambiguous. Germline V gene lookup returns CDR1 ENHRY and CDR2 SYGVKD. This CDR3 has 14 amino acids. Trimming stripped 3 bases from V and 0 bases from J, with 6 bases between. The CDR3 nucleotides are TGTGCCATCAGTGACACGTTTAGCAATCAGCCCCAGCATTTT. It is translated as CAISDTFSNQPQHF.

The J gene is TRBJ2-1, the V gene TRBV7-7; tentative D call: TRBD1 (6 bases). V lost 0 bases, J lost 7 bases, and 13 bases lay in between. CDR3 length equals 15 residues. The V gene's germline CDR1 is SSHAT and CDR2 FNYEAQ (reference sequence). The CDR3 loop reads CASSLAQGLGNEQFF. As DNA, the CDR3 is TGTGCCAGCAGCTTAGCTCAGGGGTTGGGGAATGAGCAGTTCTTC. Together with reference TRBV7-7 and TRBJ2-1, the CDR3 gives the full variable domain: GAGVSQSPRYKVTKRGQDVTLRCDPISSHATLYWYQQALGQGPEFLTYFNYEAQPDKSGLPSDRFSAERPEGSISTLTIQRTEQRDSAMYRCASSLAQGLGNEQFFGPGTRLTVL.

The rearrangement links TRBV6-4 to TRBJ2-7; no reliable D call. There are 16 residues in the CDR3. V shed 0 bases and J shed 0 bases, with 12 bases lying between them. The germline V gene has CDR1 MRHNA and CDR2 SNTAGT. The chain's CDR3 is CASSDSNFWLSYEQYF. In DNA, the CDR3 is TGTGCCAGCAGTGACTCGAATTTCTGGCTCTCCTACGAGCAGTACTTC.